These 27 T cell receptor beta chains came from one sample sequenced in a study of T cell changes during pregnancy in multiple sclerosis. Only in-frame clones appear in the TCRdb table, and some are missing; sequencing was by immunoSEQ multiplex PCR. Among roughly 72,000 clones listed, more than 70% were seen once. The sample was peripheral blood, taken in the first trimester of pregnancy. Receptors originate from a female donor in good health, enrolled as a control in a pregnancy study.

This chain uses TRBV7-6 with TRBJ1-6, with D maybe TRBD1 (5 bases). Trimming cost V 1 base and J 10 bases, with 11 bases left between them. Germline lookup yields CDR1 SGHVS and CDR2 FNYEAQ. There are 14 residues in the CDR3. CDR3 sequence: CASSLEATDSPLHF. The CDR3 DNA reads TGTGCCAGCAGCTTAGAGGCGACAGACTCACCCCTCCACTTT.

This chain connects TRBV7-9 to TRBJ2-1; 14 nucleotides line up with TRBD2. Germline lookup yields CDR1 SEHNR and CDR2 FQNEAQ (reference sequence). The CDR3 extends over 16 amino acids. Trimming cost V 6 bases and J 9 bases; bases outside gene matches: 10. The CDR3 DNA reads as TGTGCCAGCAGTTCCGGGACTAGCGGGGGCGGGGGTGAGCAGTTCTTC. Its translation is CASSSGTSGGGGEQFF.

The CDR3 DNA reads as TGTGCCAGCAGCTTGAGGCGGGCCCAAGCTTTCTTT. It encodes CASSLRRAQAFF. The rearrangement joins TRBV5-6 to TRBJ1-1; unclear D gene. Germline CDR1 reads SGHDT; CDR2 reads YYEEEE. The CDR3 consists of 12 residues. V lost 1 base, J lost 9 bases, and 10 bases lay in between.

V is TRBV6-6 and J is TRBJ2-2, with 7 positions matching TRBD2. Germline assignment: CDR1 MNHNY and CDR2 SVGAGI (reference sequence). V lost 6 bases to trimming and J lost 3 bases; unmatched junction nucleotides: 4. The CDR3 consists of 14 residues. CDR3 in amino acids: CASRSRGDTGELFF. The CDR3 DNA reads as TGTGCCAGCAGGTCCCGGGGGGACACCGGGGAGCTGTTTTTT.

This chain uses TRBV6-5 with TRBJ1-4; 7 bases fit TRBD1. Germline V lookup: CDR1 MNHEY, CDR2 SVGAGI. Losses at the gene ends were 4 bases for V and 7 bases for J; bases not matched to a gene: 9. The CDR3 has 15 residues. The CDR3 DNA is TGTGCCAGCAGTTCTCAGACAGGGTTACCTGAAAAACTGTTTTTT. It specifies CASSSQTGLPEKLFF.

The rearrangement links TRBV20-1 to TRBJ1-4, with TRBD1 as a possible D gene (5 bases). The CDR3 consists of 11 residues. The germline V gene encodes CDR1 DFQATT and CDR2 SNEGSKA (reference sequence). Between the trimmed V and J ends, which lost 7 bases and 10 bases, there was a span of 13 bases. CDR3 in DNA: TGCAGTGTAAACCGGGACTCAAAACTGTTTTTT. Protein sequence: CSVNRDSKLFF.

The chain couples TRBV4-1 to TRBJ2-7; the D gene is possibly TRBD2 (5 bases). With 10 bases removed from V and 2 bases from J, the gap between germline ends came to 18 bases. The CDR3 spans 14 residues. The germline gives CDR1 MGHRA, CDR2 YSYEKL. For the CDR3, the DNA is TGCGCCACCCAAATCCGGGATGGCCCCTACGAGCAGTACTTC. This gives the protein CATQIRDGPYEQYF.

The chain uses TRBV5-1 and TRBJ2-7, with 9 bases matching TRBD1. The CDR3 has 16 amino acids. Germline values: CDR1 SGHRS, CDR2 YFSETQ. V lost 5 bases and J lost 3; bases outside the gene matches: 12. For the CDR3, the DNA is TGCGCCAGCAGTCCTCTGAGGGACAGGGTGATCTACGAGCAGTACTTC. Protein: CASSPLRDRVIYEQYF.

On this clone: The junction and the germline gene differ at one end; a read error may be behind it. The CDR3 reads CASSEGGLWRSF. DNA of the CDR3: TGTGCCAGCAGTGAAGGCGGCCTCTGGCGGAGCTTC. The V gene is TRBV2, the J gene TRBJ2-7; no reliable D call. Germline CDR1 SNHLY, CDR2 FYNNEI. This CDR3 has 12 residues.

This clone is a singleton in its sample. The chain employs TRBV7-2 and TRBJ2-5; 12 bases fit TRBD2. The CDR3 sequence is 18 residues long. Germline lookup yields CDR1 SGHTA and CDR2 FQGNSA. V lost 5 bases, J lost 5 bases, and 15 bases stayed unmatched. CDR3 protein: CASSAQPLAGGPKETQYF. The DNA of the CDR3 is TGTGCCAGCAGCGCACAACCGCTAGCGGGAGGGCCCAAGGAGACCCAGTACTTC. Using reference TRBV7-2 and TRBJ2-5 for the parts outside the CDR3, the full variable domain is GAGVSQSPSNKVTEKGKDVELRCDPISGHTALYWYRQSLGQGLEFLIYFQGNSAPDKSGLPSDRFSAERTGGSVSTLTIQRTQQEDSAVYLCASSAQPLAGGPKETQYFGPGTRLLVL.

The chain combines TRBV11-2 with TRBJ2-1; no clear D gene. Germline-derived CDR1 and CDR2 are SGHAT and FQNNGV. Between the trimmed V and J ends, which lost 2 bases and 9 bases, there was a span of 14 bases. The CDR3 extends over 14 amino acids. CDR3 nucleotide sequence: TGTGCCAGCAGCTTACGTATGGCAATTTCTGAGCAGTTCTTC. Encoded protein: CASSLRMAISEQFF.

V and J are TRBV5-6 and TRBJ2-7, with D perhaps TRBD1 (6 bases). The CDR3 length is 15 residues. V was shortened by 4 bases and J by 0 bases, with 14 bases between the two germline ends. Germline CDR1 SGHDT, CDR2 YYEEEE. CDR3 loop: CASSRSVGASYEQYF. As DNA, the CDR3 is TGTGCCAGCAGCCGATCAGTGGGGGCCTCCTACGAGCAGTACTTC.

The genes are TRBV5-1 and TRBJ2-5, with D perhaps matching TRBD1 (6 bases). V lost 0 bases and J 1 base, leaving 13 bases between the germline ends. There are 16 residues in the CDR3. CDR1 is SGHRS, CDR2 YFSETQ, per germline. As DNA, the CDR3 is TGCGCCAGCAGCTTGGCCGCTACAGGGTTCCAAGAGACCCAGTACTTC. As protein: CASSLAATGFQETQYF.

V usage is TRBV27 and J usage is TRBJ2-7; weak D call: TRBD2 (6 bases). V was clipped by 5 bases and J by 3 bases, with 17 bases between them. Germline-derived CDR1 and CDR2 are MNHEY and SMNVEV (reference sequence). This CDR3 region has 15 residues. CDR3 in DNA: TGTGCCAGCAGTCCCCAAGGGAGGCTTCTCTACGAGCAGTACTTC. This codes for CASSPQGRLLYEQYF.

V gene TRBV10-2 combines with J gene TRBJ1-4; 7 bases are a match to TRBD1. This CDR3 is 16 amino acids long. V lost 0 bases to trimming and J lost 8 bases; unmatched junction nucleotides: 9. Germline V CDR1 and CDR2: WSHSY, SAAADI. This CDR3 is CASSESGQGGREKLFF. CDR3 DNA sequence: TGCGCCAGCAGTGAGTCGGGGCAGGGGGGAAGAGAAAAACTGTTTTTT.

V gene TRBV7-6 combines with J gene TRBJ2-7, with 7 nucleotides matching TRBD1. CDR3 length: 14 amino acids. CDR1 is SGHVS and CDR2 is FNYEAQ in the germline V gene. V lost 2 bases to trimming and J lost 2 bases; unmatched junction nucleotides: 3. The CDR3 loop is CASSLSTGTYEQYF. CDR3 coding DNA: TGTGCCAGCAGCTTATCGACAGGGACCTACGAGCAGTACTTC. Drawing the rest from reference TRBV7-6 and TRBJ2-7, the complete variable domain is GAGVSQSPRYKVTKRGQDVALRCDPISGHVSLYWYRQALGQGPEFLTYFNYEAQQDKSGLPNDRFSAERPEGSISTLTIQRTEQRDSAMYRCASSLSTGTYEQYFGPGTRLTVT.

The V gene is TRBV14, the J gene TRBJ2-3; 7 nucleotides agree with TRBD2. Trimming removed 5 bases from V and 9 bases from J; junction bases left unmatched: 5. This CDR3 spans 12 amino acids. Germline values: CDR1 SGHDN, CDR2 FVKESK. The CDR3 spells CASSSLGGTQYF. For the CDR3, the DNA is TGTGCCAGCAGCTCCCTCGGGGGGACGCAGTATTTT.

V and J are TRBV7-2 and TRBJ2-5; 13 bases are a match to TRBD2. The ends lost 5 bases at V and 2 bases at J; junction bases unmatched: 8. Germline CDR1 is SGHTA and CDR2 is FQGNSA. This CDR3 has 17 residues. The CDR3: CASSPIRGLAGQETQYF. In DNA, the CDR3 is TGTGCCAGCAGCCCGATCAGGGGACTAGCGGGGCAAGAGACCCAGTACTTC. Looking up the rest from reference TRBV7-2 and TRBJ2-5 gives the full variable domain: GAGVSQSPSNKVTEKGKDVELRCDPISGHTALYWYRQSLGQGLEFLIYFQGNSAPDKSGLPSDRFSAERTGGSVSTLTIQRTQQEDSAVYLCASSPIRGLAGQETQYFGPGTRLLVL.

The J gene is TRBJ2-3, the V gene TRBV6-6; TRBD1 might be the D (6 bases). Germline CDR1 and CDR2: MNHNY and SVGAGI (reference sequence). This CDR3 spans 16 amino acids. V was clipped by 0 bases and J by 4 bases, with 14 bases between them. The CDR3: CASSYSGLGAADTQYF. CDR3 bases: TGTGCCAGCAGTTACTCGGGGCTGGGGGCCGCAGATACGCAGTATTTT.

The J gene is TRBJ2-3, the V gene TRBV5-1; a possible D gene is TRBD1 (6 bases). The CDR3 length is 13 residues. Germline CDR1 reads SGHRS; CDR2 reads YFSETQ. With 4 bases removed from V and 2 bases from J, the gap between germline ends came to 8 bases. The CDR3: CASSTGSTDTQYF. The CDR3, as DNA: TGCGCCAGCAGCACAGGGTCCACAGATACGCAGTATTTT.

The CDR3 DNA is TGTGCCAGCAGCCCGTTTACTTGGGGAGGCACTGAAGCTTTCTTT. This translates into CASSPFTWGGTEAFF. This chain connects TRBV7-2 to TRBJ1-1; D not certain. Germline CDR1 is SGHTA and CDR2 is FQGNSA. V was shortened by 5 bases and J by 4 bases, with 17 bases between the two germline ends. CDR3 size: 15 residues.

This rearrangement joins TRBV4-1 to TRBJ1-1; no reliable D call. Trimming took off 3 bases at V and 1 base at J, with 9 bases between the two ends. The CDR3 sequence is 14 residues long. In germline, CDR1 is MGHRA, CDR2 YSYEKL. CDR3 DNA: TGCGCCAGCAGCCAGAGCCCAAGGAACACTGAAGCTTTCTTT. Translation: CASSQSPRNTEAFF.

This rearrangement joins TRBV10-3 to TRBJ1-1; 8 nucleotides line up with TRBD1. The CDR3 has 15 amino acids. Looked up from germline, CDR1 is ENHRY and CDR2 is SYGVKD. J lost 0 bases, V lost 7 bases, and 7 bases had no gene match. The CDR3 DNA sequence: TGTGCCATCACGACCGGGACAGGAATGAACACTGAAGCTTTCTTT. Translated, it gives CAITTGTGMNTEAFF.

The chain is built from TRBV29-1 and TRBJ2-5; D may be TRBD2 (6 bases). V was pared by 5 bases and J by 3 bases, with 19 bases between. The CDR3 is made up of 15 amino acids. CDR1 is SQVTM, CDR2 ANQGSEA, per germline. Written as DNA, the CDR3 is TGCAGCGTTACGAAGCCTGGGACTCGGGAAGAGACCCAGTACTTC. This translates into CSVTKPGTREETQYF.

This chain connects TRBV19 to TRBJ2-7; possible D gene TRBD2, 6 bases. CDR1 and CDR2 from the germline V gene are LNHDA and SQIVND (reference sequence). The CDR3 is 14 amino acids. Trimming took off 5 bases at V and 3 bases at J, with 14 bases between the two ends. The CDR3 region is CASSPRGGDYEQYF. For the CDR3, the DNA is TGTGCCAGTAGTCCCCGAGGAGGGGACTACGAGCAGTACTTC.

This chain links TRBV6-5 with TRBJ2-7; D is undetermined. Germline CDR1 reads MNHEY; CDR2 reads SVGAGI. Trimming took 3 bases from V and 3 from J, leaving 9 bases between them. This CDR3 is 13 amino acids long. CDR3 nucleotides: TGTGCCAGCAGTTATGACACCAACTACGAGCAGTACTTC. It encodes CASSYDTNYEQYF.

The chain carries TRBV5-1 and TRBJ2-2; 7 bases map to TRBD1. Trimming cost V 0 bases and J 0 bases; bases outside gene matches: 2. Per the germline V gene, CDR1 is SGHRS and CDR2 is YFSETQ. The CDR3 covers 16 residues. In nucleotides, the CDR3 is TGCGCCAGCAGCTTGGCCGGGACAGCGAACACCGGGGAGCTGTTTTTT. Amino acid sequence: CASSLAGTANTGELFF.